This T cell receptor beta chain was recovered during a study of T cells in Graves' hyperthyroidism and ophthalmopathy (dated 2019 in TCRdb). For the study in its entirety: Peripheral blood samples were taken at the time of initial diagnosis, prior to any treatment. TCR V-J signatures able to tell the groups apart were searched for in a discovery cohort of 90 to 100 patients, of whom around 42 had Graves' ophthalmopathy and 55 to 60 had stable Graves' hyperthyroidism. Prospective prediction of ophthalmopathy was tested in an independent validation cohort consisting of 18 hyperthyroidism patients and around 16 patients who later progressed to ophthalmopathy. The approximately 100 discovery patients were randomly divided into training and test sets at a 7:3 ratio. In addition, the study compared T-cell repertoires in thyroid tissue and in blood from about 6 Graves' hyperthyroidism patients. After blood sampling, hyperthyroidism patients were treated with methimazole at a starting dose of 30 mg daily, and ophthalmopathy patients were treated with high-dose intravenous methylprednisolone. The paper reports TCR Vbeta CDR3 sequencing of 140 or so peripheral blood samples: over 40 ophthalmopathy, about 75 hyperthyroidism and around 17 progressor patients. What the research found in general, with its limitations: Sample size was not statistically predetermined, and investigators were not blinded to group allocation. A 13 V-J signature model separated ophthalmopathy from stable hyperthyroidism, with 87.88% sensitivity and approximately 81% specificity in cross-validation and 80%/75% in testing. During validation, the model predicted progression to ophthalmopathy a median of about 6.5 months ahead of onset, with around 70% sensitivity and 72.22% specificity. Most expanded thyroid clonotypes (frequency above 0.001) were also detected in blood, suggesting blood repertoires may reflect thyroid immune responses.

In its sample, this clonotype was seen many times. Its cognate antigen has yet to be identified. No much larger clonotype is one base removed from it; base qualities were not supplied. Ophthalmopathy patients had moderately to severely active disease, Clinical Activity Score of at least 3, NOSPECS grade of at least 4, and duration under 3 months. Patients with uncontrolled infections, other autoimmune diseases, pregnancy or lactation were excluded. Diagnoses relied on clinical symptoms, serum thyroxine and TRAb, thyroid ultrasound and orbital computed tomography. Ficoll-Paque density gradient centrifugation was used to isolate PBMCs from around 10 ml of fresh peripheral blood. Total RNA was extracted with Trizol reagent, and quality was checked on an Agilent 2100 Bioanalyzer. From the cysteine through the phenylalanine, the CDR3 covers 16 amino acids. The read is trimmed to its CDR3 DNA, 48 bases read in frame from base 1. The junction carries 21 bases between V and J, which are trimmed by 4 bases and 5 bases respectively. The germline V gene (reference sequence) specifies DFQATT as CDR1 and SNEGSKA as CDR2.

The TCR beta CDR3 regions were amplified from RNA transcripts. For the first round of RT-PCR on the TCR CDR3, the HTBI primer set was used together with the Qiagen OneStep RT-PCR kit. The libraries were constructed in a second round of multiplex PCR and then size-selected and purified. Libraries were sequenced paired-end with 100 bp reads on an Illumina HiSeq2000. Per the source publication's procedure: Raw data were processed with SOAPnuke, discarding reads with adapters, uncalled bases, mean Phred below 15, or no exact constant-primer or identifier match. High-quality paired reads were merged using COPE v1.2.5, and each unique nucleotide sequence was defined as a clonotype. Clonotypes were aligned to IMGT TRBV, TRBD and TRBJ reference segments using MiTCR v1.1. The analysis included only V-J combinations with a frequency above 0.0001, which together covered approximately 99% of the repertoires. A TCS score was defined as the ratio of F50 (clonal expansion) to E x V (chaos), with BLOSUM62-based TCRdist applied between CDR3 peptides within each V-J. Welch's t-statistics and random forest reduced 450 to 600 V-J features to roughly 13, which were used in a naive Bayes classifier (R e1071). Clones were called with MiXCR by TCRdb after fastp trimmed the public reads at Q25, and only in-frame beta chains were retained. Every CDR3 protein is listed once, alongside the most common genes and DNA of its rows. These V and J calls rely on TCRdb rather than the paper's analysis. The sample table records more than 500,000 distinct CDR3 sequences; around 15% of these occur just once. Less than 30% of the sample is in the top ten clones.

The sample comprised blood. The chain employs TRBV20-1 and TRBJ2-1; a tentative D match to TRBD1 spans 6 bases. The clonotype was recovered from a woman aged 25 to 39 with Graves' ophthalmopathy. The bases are TGCAGTGCTATCAAGCCAGGGGCAGGTCTCAACAATGAGCAGTTCTTC. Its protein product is CSAIKPGAGLNNEQFF.